These 24 T cell receptor beta chains were sequenced from one sample in a study of T cells in Graves' hyperthyroidism and ophthalmopathy. Amplified TCR beta CDR3 regions derived from RNA transcripts. HTBI primers were the set used in a first-round RT-PCR of the TCR CDR3. MiXCR, run by TCRdb on the multiplex PCR reads, gives a single entry per CDR3 protein. The table includes some 350,000 distinct CDR3 sequences, roughly 19% detected once. Material for sequencing was blood. These receptors all come from a woman between 18 and 29 years old with Graves' hyperthyroidism.

This clonotype was seen many times. This sequence joins TRBV27 and TRBJ2-7; D unresolved. This CDR3 region has 13 residues. The V gene lost 1 base and the J gene lost 5 bases, with 9 bases spanning the gap. Germline assignment: CDR1 MNHEY and CDR2 SMNVEV (reference sequence). CDR3 coding DNA: TGTGCCAGCAGTTTATTGTCCAGCCACGAGCAGTACTTC. The encoded protein is CASSLLSSHEQYF.

This clonotype was seen more than once but under ten times. The chain couples TRBV7-3 to TRBJ2-3; the match to TRBD2 covers 11 bases. V was pared by 5 bases and J by 5 bases, with 9 bases of the junction left unmatched. This CDR3 has 16 amino acids. Germline V gene data show CDR1 as SGHTA and CDR2 as FQGTGA. In DNA, the CDR3 is TGTGCCAGCAGCATCAGCCTAGCGGGGGGAGGAGATACGCAGTATTTT. This gives the protein CASSISLAGGGDTQYF.

This clonotype was picked up many times. The chain is built from TRBV4-1 and TRBJ2-5; D is perhaps TRBD1 or TRBD2 (5 bases each). CDR3 length: 13 residues. Germline CDR1 MGHRA, CDR2 YSYEKL. V gave up 3 bases and J gave up 1 base, with 6 bases separating them. The CDR3 nucleotides are TGCGCCAGCAGCCAGGGGGTCCAAGAGACCCAGTACTTC. This translates into CASSQGVQETQYF.

This clonotype was seen ten or more times. The CDR3 nucleotides read TGTGCCAGCAGTTTATGGAAGTTGAACACCGGGGAGCTGTTTTTT. It codes for CASSLWKLNTGELFF. V and J are TRBV28 and TRBJ2-2; D not resolved. Trimming took off 0 bases at V and 1 base at J, with 6 bases between the two ends. Germline values: CDR1 MDHEN, CDR2 SYDVKM. The CDR3 has 15 amino acids.

This clonotype was recorded at least ten times. The gene calls are TRBV29-1 and TRBJ2-5; TRBD1 matches 8 bases. Germline loops: CDR1 SQVTM, CDR2 ANQGSEA. V lost 4 bases and J lost 1; bases outside the gene matches: 2. This CDR3 is built from 13 residues. The CDR3 sequence is CSVGDRFQETQYF. The CDR3, as DNA: TGCAGCGTTGGGGACAGGTTCCAAGAGACCCAGTACTTC.

The chain has TRBV28 and TRBJ1-1; D uncertain. This CDR3 spans 15 amino acids. CDR1 and CDR2 (germline): MDHEN, SYDVKM. V was shortened by 6 bases and J by 2 bases, with 16 bases between the two germline ends. The CDR3 coding sequence is TGTGCCAGCAGCGGGGAGGTCTCGGGTAACACTGAAGCTTTCTTT. Residues: CASSGEVSGNTEAFF.

This clonotype was seen a few times. The genes are TRBV7-9 and TRBJ1-2; perhaps TRBD1 as D (6 bases). Germline V lookup: CDR1 SEHNR, CDR2 FQNEAQ (reference sequence). Trimming left V 0 bases short and J 3 bases short, with 11 bases between. CDR3 length: 15 residues. CDR3 residues: CASSLAGGRDYGYTF. CDR3 DNA sequence: TGTGCCAGCAGCTTAGCGGGGGGGCGCGACTATGGCTACACCTTC.

CDR3 region: CASSIATELGLKNTEAFF. The DNA of the CDR3 is TGTGCCAGTAGTATTGCCACGGAGTTGGGTTTAAAGAACACTGAAGCTTTCTTT. This sequence joins TRBV19 and TRBJ1-1; D remains ambiguous. CDR3 length: 18 amino acids. Germline-derived CDR1 and CDR2 are LNHDA and SQIVND (reference sequence). V shed 3 bases and J shed 1 base, with 21 bases lying between them.

This clonotype has a count of ten or more. CDR3 amino acids: CASSGRDRVTEAFF. CDR3 bases: TGTGCCAGCAGCGGCCGGGACAGGGTGACTGAAGCTTTCTTT. The gene calls are TRBV7-8 and TRBJ1-1, with 9 nucleotides matching TRBD1. Germline lookup yields CDR1 SGHVS and CDR2 FQNEAQ. V gave up 5 bases and J gave up 5 bases; unmatched junction bases: 6. The CDR3 consists of 14 residues.

This clonotype was picked up many times. The chain combines TRBV19 with TRBJ1-5; the D is unclear. The germline V gene encodes CDR1 LNHDA and CDR2 SQIVND (reference sequence). This CDR3 is built from 13 residues. V lost 3 bases and J 2 bases, leaving 5 bases between the germline ends. The CDR3: CASSIMGNQPQHF. The CDR3 coding sequence is TGTGCCAGTAGTATCATGGGCAATCAGCCCCAGCATTTT.

This clonotype is a singleton in its sample. The V gene is TRBV19, the J gene TRBJ1-2; D not certain. Trimming removed 3 bases from V and 0 bases from J, with 14 bases in between. This CDR3 region has 16 residues. CDR1 and CDR2 from the germline V gene are LNHDA and SQIVND (reference sequence). The CDR3 is CASSMTLWGTNYGYTF. CDR3 DNA sequence: TGTGCCAGTAGTATGACACTATGGGGAACTAACTATGGCTACACCTTC.

The rearrangement joins TRBV12-3 or TRBV12-4 to TRBJ1-2; TRBD1 aligns across 8 bases. CDR3 length equals 15 residues. V shed 6 bases, J shed 8 bases, and the junction held 14 bases outside the gene matches. The CDR3 spells CASSDDPTGAGGYTF. CDR3 coding DNA: TGTGCCAGCAGCGACGACCCGACAGGGGCCGGCGGCTACACCTTC.

There are many counts of this clonotype. This chain uses TRBV28 with TRBJ1-2, with D perhaps matching TRBD1 (6 bases). Looked up from germline, CDR1 is MDHEN and CDR2 is SYDVKM. V was shortened by 3 bases and J by 4 bases, with 12 bases between the two germline ends. The CDR3 contains 14 residues. The CDR3 here is CASSFGQSPYGYTF. CDR3 nucleotides: TGTGCCAGCAGTTTTGGACAGTCCCCCTATGGCTACACCTTC.

Many counts were recorded for this clonotype. The chain combines TRBV20-1 with TRBJ2-7; D unclear. The CDR3 runs to 13 residues. V was clipped by 6 bases and J by 2 bases, with 14 bases between them. Per germline, CDR1 DFQATT and CDR2 SNEGSKA (reference sequence). The CDR3 DNA reads as TGCAGTGCCAGCCGGCGGCGAACCTACGAGCAGTACTTC. It yields the protein CSASRRRTYEQYF.

At least ten counts were recorded for this clonotype. This chain connects TRBV20-1 to TRBJ2-7; D is unclear. Trimming pared 6 bases from V and 5 bases from J, leaving 8 bases between. The CDR3 extends over 10 amino acids. Germline CDR1 is DFQATT and CDR2 is SNEGSKA (reference sequence). The CDR3 is CSARPHEQYF. In DNA form, the CDR3 reads TGCAGTGCCAGACCCCACGAGCAGTACTTC.

In its sample, this clonotype was seen many times. The V call is TRBV12-3 or TRBV12-4, the J call TRBJ1-1; D uncertain. The V end lost 7 bases, the J end lost 3 bases, and 12 bases lay between the germline ends. The CDR3 consists of 13 residues. The CDR3 reads CASTTLGYTEAFF. DNA for the CDR3: TGTGCCAGCACCACACTCGGGTACACTGAAGCTTTCTTT.

This clonotype came up many times. As DNA, the CDR3 is TGTGCCAGCAGCATACAGGGGGCGGGGGGGCCCCAGCATTTT. Protein product: CASSIQGAGGPQHF. The chain carries TRBV12-3 or TRBV12-4 and TRBJ1-5; 9 bases are shared with TRBD1. The CDR3 contains 14 residues. The trim removed 6 bases at V and 9 bases at J, leaving 9 bases unmatched.

The chain employs TRBV11-2 and TRBJ2-7; the D gene is possibly TRBD2 (6 bases). Trimming pared 1 base from V and 7 bases from J, leaving 17 bases between. The CDR3 extends over 15 amino acids. The germline V gene has CDR1 SGHAT and CDR2 FQNNGV. The CDR3 nucleotides read TGTGCCAGCAGCTTAGTAGGGACTCATGCGAAAGAGCAGTACTTC. Translated: CASSLVGTHAKEQYF. Full variable domain (rest looked up from reference TRBV11-2 and TRBJ2-7): EAGVAQSPRYKIIEKRQSVAFWCNPISGHATLYWYQQILGQGPKLLIQFQNNGVVDDSQLPKDRFSAERLKGVDSTLKIQPAKLEDSAVYLCASSLVGTHAKEQYFGPGTRLTVT.

This clonotype was detected ten times or more. The gene calls are TRBV6-5 and TRBJ1-2; 9 positions match TRBD1. CDR1 and CDR2 from the germline V gene are MNHEY and SVGAGI. The junction had 3 bases not matched to a gene; V was cut back by 4 bases and J by 6 bases. The CDR3 has 13 amino acids. The CDR3 bases are TGTGCCAGCAGTTCCACAGGGGGCAATGGCTACACCTTC. Protein product: CASSSTGGNGYTF.

The chain couples TRBV12-3 or TRBV12-4 to TRBJ1-2; 7 bases match TRBD1. This CDR3 spans 16 amino acids. V shed 5 bases and J 1 base; nucleotides not matched to a gene: 10. The CDR3 here is CASSPRDSLINYGYTF. The CDR3 DNA reads TGTGCCAGCAGTCCCAGGGACAGCTTGATTAACTATGGCTACACCTTC.

This clonotype occurred many times. The chain couples TRBV28 to TRBJ1-5, with D tentatively TRBD1 (6 bases). The CDR3 is 15 residues long. Germline CDR1 and CDR2: MDHEN and SYDVKM. V was shortened by 5 bases and J by 7 bases, with 18 bases between the two germline ends. CDR3 sequence reads: CASSGGQKGLQPQHF. The CDR3 DNA reads as TGTGCCAGCAGTGGGGGCCAGAAGGGCCTGCAGCCCCAGCATTTT.

This clonotype was detected ten times or more. The V gene is TRBV20-1, the J gene TRBJ2-7; a weak D match, TRBD2 (6 bases). Germline V lookup: CDR1 DFQATT, CDR2 SNEGSKA (reference sequence). CDR3 size: 13 residues. Trimming shortened V by 6 bases and J by 0 bases, and 12 bases separated the two germline ends. CDR3 amino acids: CSARGLSSYEQYF. The CDR3 bases are TGCAGTGCGCGGGGCCTGAGCTCCTACGAGCAGTACTTC.

This clonotype has only a few counts. The conserved phenylalanine or tryptophan is not found at the CDR3 terminus, so this likely reflects a read error. It is unclear where the CDR3 begins or ends on the DNA, so no DNA is shown, and the CDR3 is as TCRdb lists it. The J gene is TRBJ1-1, the V gene TRBV6-1. Germline CDR1 MNHNS, CDR2 SASEGT. Termini included, the CDR3 measures 13 amino acids. The chain's CDR3 is CASSEYRGTEACL.

Notes on this clonotype: A much larger clonotype is one base distant, so this may be a read error. V and J are TRBV2 and TRBJ1-5, with D perhaps matching TRBD1 (6 bases). CDR1 and CDR2 from the germline V gene are SNHLY and FYNNEI. There are 14 residues in the CDR3. CDR3 in DNA: TGTGCCAGCAGTGGTACAGGGTTGGCTCAGCCCCTGCATTTT. Amino acid sequence: CASSGTGLAQPLHF.